This T cell receptor (beta chain) came from a study of T cell clones after liver transplantation. Study as a whole: Without induction therapy, subjects received standard immunosuppression until 12-24 months post-transplant. Patients counted as tolerant after at least one year off all immunosuppression, enzymes not exceeding twice normal.

Overall study findings and caveats: Conclusions were preliminary, with small, heterogeneous patient groups.

TCRdb's copy holds only in-frame clones and misses some; the assay was immunoSEQ multiplex PCR. Among 80,000 or so clones, nearly 85% were seen once, and the ten largest hold 0.45% to 0.6%. CDR3 length: 15 residues. V shed 5 bases, J shed 4 bases, and the junction held 6 bases outside the gene matches. Germline-derived CDR1 and CDR2 are KGHSH and LQKENI. Details on this clone: Its antigen is unknown.

Here the sequenced sample was CD4+ T cells from blood, taken just over 45 months after liver transplant. This TCR was sampled from a human patient who received a liver transplant. The graft donor may be the source of some T cells. The V gene is TRBV18, the J gene TRBJ2-1; 9 positions agree with TRBD1. In nucleotides, the CDR3 is TGTGCCAGCTCAGACCCGGGACAGGGATACAATGAGCAGTTCTTC. This gives the protein CASSDPGQGYNEQFF.